The clone carrying this T cell receptor beta chain turned up a few times. The data are from a study of post-analysis software for immune sequencing data. Unique molecular identifiers tagged the TCR beta cDNA libraries. One entry per CDR3 protein results from TCRdb running MiXCR on the PCR reads. Here the sample spans about 540,000 distinct CDR3 sequences, around 36% being singletons. The source material was blood. This sequence was found in a girl aged 2-17 years with multiple sclerosis.

The DNA for the CDR3 is TGCAGTGCCCCACAGGGATCCGGTTTTGGCTACACCTTC. Translation gives CSAPQGSGFGYTF. The genes are TRBV20-1 and TRBJ1-2; TRBD1 might be the D (6 bases). The V gene lost 6 bases and the J gene lost 7 bases, with 18 bases spanning the gap. Germline V gene data show CDR1 as DFQATT and CDR2 as SNEGSKA (reference sequence). This CDR3 has 13 residues.